Listed below are T cell receptor beta chains from one sample, sequenced in a study of CD8 T cells in Susac syndrome. TCRdb reprocessed the immunoSEQ multiplex PCR reads via MiXCR and lists one record per CDR3 protein. The sample has 150,000 to 200,000 distinct CDR3 sequences, about 91% seen once. The sample was CD4+ T cells from PBMCs. The receptors here all came from a human donor in good health. The CDR3 runs from the conserved cysteine through the conserved F or W. D genes are given only for firm matches. Expanded clones get a size class; other rows say once, few or many, or leave the size out.

TRBJ2-5 | NA | TRBV27 | NA | CASSSRTRETQYF | TGTGCCAGCAGTTCGCGGACACGGGAGACCCAGTACTTC
TRBJ2-3 | NA | TRBV3-1 | NA | CASSQASAGITDTQYF | TGTGCCAGCAGCCAAGCAAGCGCGGGGATTACAGATACGCAGTATTTT
TRBJ2-5 | NA | TRBV5-1 | NA | CASSLGGLGETQYF | TGCGCCAGCAGCTTGGGCGGACTGGGGGAGACCCAGTACTTC
TRBJ2-5 | NA | TRBV2 | NA | CASSESGAETQYF | TGTGCCAGCAGTGAATCTGGGGCGGAGACCCAGTACTTC
TRBJ2-1 | NA | TRBV7-9 | NA | CASSLDWGNEQFF | TGTGCCAGCAGCTTAGATTGGGGGAATGAGCAGTTCTTC
TRBJ1-1 | NA | TRBV5-1 | NA | CASSFSGEAEAFF | TGCGCCAGCAGCTTTAGCGGGGAGGCTGAAGCTTTCTTT
TRBJ2-2 | NA | TRBV20-1 | NA | CSARDKYSDLNTGELFF | TGCAGTGCTAGAGATAAGTATTCGGACTTGAACACCGGGGAGCTGTTTTTT
TRBJ1-1 | TRBD1 | TRBV5-1 | NA | CASSLATGANTEAFF | TGCGCCAGCAGCTTGGCGACAGGGGCGAACACTGAAGCTTTCTTT
TRBJ2-7 | NA | TRBV7-2 | NA | CASRLVVQYEQYF | TGTGCCAGCAGGTTGGTGGTACAGTACGAGCAGTACTTC
TRBJ2-5 | TRBD1 | TRBV2 | NA | CASSVGQGAWETQYF | TGTGCCAGCAGTGTCGGCCAGGGGGCTTGGGAGACCCAGTACTTC
TRBJ1-5 | NA | TRBV2 | NA | CASSLDRTDQPQHF | TGTGCCAGCAGTCTCGACAGGACGGATCAGCCCCAGCATTTT
TRBJ1-3 | NA | TRBV29-1 | NA | CSVVYRGSGNTIYF | TGCAGCGTGGTATACAGAGGCTCTGGAAACACCATATATTTT
TRBJ2-1 | TRBD2 | TRBV5-1 | few | CASSSGGGYNEQFF | TGCGCCAGCAGTTCCGGCGGGGGGTACAATGAGCAGTTCTTC
TRBJ1-5 | TRBD1 | TRBV10-3 | NA | CAISAGTGVAQPQHF | TGTGCCATCAGTGCCGGGACAGGGGTAGCTCAGCCCCAGCATTTT
TRBJ2-1 | NA | TRBV3-1 | once | CASSLPIGLGGFEQFF | TGTGCCAGCAGCCTCCCTATTGGTCTTGGAGGTTTCGAGCAGTTCTTC
TRBJ2-5 | NA | TRBV6-2/TRBV6-3 | NA | CASSPRLGTQYF | TGTGCCAGCAGCCCCCGACTCGGGACCCAGTACTTC
TRBJ2-2 | NA | TRBV27 | NA | CASSPGNTGELFF | TGTGCCAGCAGCCCCGGAAACACCGGGGAGCTGTTTTTT
TRBJ1-1 | NA | TRBV7-8 | once | CASSPLRWGNTEAFF | TGTGCCAGCAGCCCTCTTAGGTGGGGGAACACTGAAGCTTTCTTT
TRBJ1-2 | NA | TRBV28 | NA | CAIISNYGYTF | TGTGCCATCATAAGTAACTATGGCTACACCTTC
TRBJ2-7 | NA | TRBV5-1 | few | CASSLAGDRYF | TGCGCCAGCAGCTTGGCGGGGGATCGGTACTTC
TRBJ2-7 | NA | TRBV18 | NA | CASSPGRDWYEQYF | TGTGCCAGCTCACCGGGGCGGGATTGGTACGAGCAGTACTTC
TRBJ1-4 | TRBD1 | TRBV18 | few | CASSRDRANEKLFF | TGTGCCAGCTCCCGGGACAGGGCTAATGAAAAACTGTTTTTT
TRBJ2-5 | NA | TRBV7-9 | NA | CASEQETQYF | TGTGCCAGCGAACAAGAGACCCAGTACTTC
TRBJ2-7 | TRBD2 | TRBV3-1 | NA | CASSQEVPSGGLSYEQYF | TGTGCCAGCAGCCAAGAGGTACCGAGCGGGGGCCTCTCCTACGAGCAGTACTTC
TRBJ2-6 | NA | TRBV29-1 | NA | CSVAGTPANVLTF | TGCAGCGTTGCTGGGACGCCGGCCAACGTCCTGACTTTC
TRBJ2-5 | NA | TRBV29-1 | NA | CSVEVSEDTETQYF | TGCAGCGTTGAGGTGTCAGAAGATACGGAGACCCAGTACTTC
TRBJ2-4 | TRBD1 | TRBV11-2 | once | CASSFPDRGAKNIQYF | TGTGCCAGCAGCTTTCCGGACAGGGGTGCCAAAAACATTCAGTACTTC
TRBJ1-1 | NA | TRBV6-5 | NA | CASSFTSQVGTEAFF | TGTGCCAGCAGTTTCACCTCGCAGGTCGGGACTGAAGCTTTCTTT
TRBJ2-7 | NA | TRBV11-2 | NA | CASSLAHSTPYEQYF | TGTGCCAGCAGCTTAGCCCACAGTACCCCCTACGAGCAGTACTTC
TRBJ1-5 | NA | TRBV7-2 | NA | CASSLAGESNQPQHF | TGTGCCAGCAGCTTAGCGGGAGAGAGCAATCAGCCCCAGCATTTT
TRBJ2-1 | NA | TRBV29-1 | NA | CSVGSMEQFF | TGCAGCGTTGGAAGTATGGAGCAGTTCTTC
TRBJ2-1 | TRBD1 | TRBV2 | NA | CASGGTGTGNEQFF | TGTGCCAGCGGCGGGACAGGGACCGGCAATGAGCAGTTCTTC
TRBJ1-1 | TRBD1 | TRBV20-1 | NA | CSARGFKGGSTEAFF | TGCAGTGCTAGAGGTTTCAAAGGGGGCTCCACTGAAGCTTTCTTT
TRBJ2-6 | NA | TRBV12-3/TRBV12-4 | NA | CASSFRQSSGANVLTF | TGTGCCAGCAGTTTTAGGCAGAGCTCTGGGGCCAACGTCCTGACTTTC
TRBJ2-5 | NA | TRBV12-3/TRBV12-4 | NA | CASSDITGGGETQYF | TGTGCCAGCAGTGACATAACAGGCGGAGGGGAGACCCAGTACTTC
TRBJ2-2 | TRBD2 | TRBV28 | NA | CASSLSQLASGELFF | TGTGCCAGCAGTTTATCCCAACTAGCGTCCGGGGAGCTGTTTTTT
TRBJ1-1 | NA | TRBV20-1 | NA | CSAGDGRNTEAFF | TGCAGTGCTGGGGACGGACGGAACACTGAAGCTTTCTTT
TRBJ1-4 | NA | TRBV5-1 | NA | CASSPTPGPTNEKLFF | TGCGCCAGCAGCCCGACCCCGGGGCCAACTAATGAAAAACTGTTTTTT
TRBJ2-3 | NA | TRBV27 | NA | CASRLPSTDTQYF | TGTGCCAGCAGGCTGCCTTCCACAGATACGCAGTATTTT
TRBJ2-7 | NA | TRBV19 | NA | CASSIQVAYEQYF | TGTGCCAGTAGTATCCAGGTTGCCTACGAGCAGTACTTC
TRBJ1-1 | NA | TRBV28 | NA | CASSLDFSTEAFF | TGTGCCAGCAGTTTAGACTTCAGCACTGAAGCTTTCTTT
TRBJ2-2 | NA | TRBV4-1 | NA | CASSQEGGTGELFF | TGCGCCAGCAGCCAAGAAGGGGGGACCGGGGAGCTGTTTTTT
TRBJ2-7 | TRBD1 | TRBV7-3 | NA | CASSSGQEDEQYF | TGTGCCAGCAGCTCAGGACAGGAGGACGAGCAGTACTTC
TRBJ2-7 | NA | TRBV20-1 | NA | CSARGGEQPYEQYF | TGCAGTGCTAGAGGGGGTGAGCAGCCCTACGAGCAGTACTTC
TRBJ2-2 | NA | TRBV5-8 | few | CASSLSGNTGELFF | TGTGCCAGCAGCTTGTCGGGAAACACCGGGGAGCTGTTTTTT
TRBJ1-2 | NA | TRBV7-9 | NA | CASSFSTDYGYTF | TGTGCCAGCAGCTTCTCTACGGACTATGGCTACACCTTC
TRBJ2-3 | TRBD2 | TRBV20-1 | NA | CSARDPGGSGDTQYF | TGCAGTGCTAGAGATCCAGGCGGGAGCGGGGATACGCAGTATTTT
TRBJ2-4 | NA | TRBV7-2 | NA | CASSLGTKNIQYF | TGTGCCAGCAGCTTAGGGACCAAAAACATTCAGTACTTC
TRBJ2-1 | TRBD2 | TRBV5-1 | once | CASSRETSGGGNEQFF | TGCGCCAGCAGCCGTGAGACTAGCGGGGGAGGGAATGAGCAGTTCTTC
TRBJ2-2 | NA | TRBV5-1 | NA | CASSLAPGPTGELFF | TGCGCCAGCAGCTTGGCCCCGGGACCTACCGGGGAGCTGTTTTTT
TRBJ1-1 | NA | TRBV5-1 | NA | CASSLSQGANTEAFF | TGCGCCAGCAGCTTGTCTCAGGGAGCTAACACTGAAGCTTTCTTT
TRBJ2-5 | NA | TRBV5-1 | once | CASSLLRIGGETQYF | TGCGCCAGCAGCTTGCTACGTATAGGCGGGGAGACCCAGTACTTC
TRBJ2-2 | NA | TRBV7-2 | NA | CASRVYLGKNGELFF | TGTGCCAGCAGGGTTTATTTGGGGAAGAACGGGGAGCTGTTTTTT
TRBJ2-2 | NA | TRBV28 | once | CASSLTGGLTGELFF | TGTGCCAGCAGTTTAACAGGAGGGCTCACCGGGGAGCTGTTTTTT
TRBJ1-1 | TRBD1 | TRBV11-1 | NA | CASSTQGGTEAFF | TGTGCCAGCAGCACACAGGGGGGCACTGAAGCTTTCTTT
TRBJ2-5 | NA | TRBV5-5 | NA | CASSPLDSEDGAQYF | TGTGCCAGCAGCCCCCTGGACTCGGAAGATGGGGCCCAGTACTTC